The 11 T cell receptor beta chains below were found in one sample sequenced in a study of T cells in localized non-small cell lung cancer (TCRdb year 2020). The method behind the library was the immunoSEQ multiplex PCR assay. The table comes from immuneACCESS by way of TCRdb, which keeps in-frame sequences with V and J called. Part of the clones is missing from these tables; in studies checked, under half for an unresolved V gene and the rest for unknown reasons. Within this sample are around 750 clones, with approximately 30% of them counted one time only. Around 16% of the sample comes from the top ten. The sequencing here drew on lung tumor tissue, taken before any cancer treatment. These TCRs come from a man aged 35-69 years with stage III lung adenocarcinoma.

This clone was counted only a few times. This sequence joins TRBV6-8 and TRBJ2-7, with D perhaps TRBD1 (6 bases). The CDR3 runs to 14 residues. CDR1 is MNHGY and CDR2 is SAAAGT in the germline V gene. V gave up 7 bases and J gave up 2 bases, with 15 bases separating them. The CDR3 bases are TGTGCCAGCATCCCCAGGGCAGGGGCCTACGAGCAGTACTTC. As protein: CASIPRAGAYEQYF.

This clone appeared a few times. The chain uses TRBV25-1 and TRBJ2-2, with D perhaps matching TRBD1 or TRBD2 (6 bases each). This CDR3 comprises 16 residues. V dropped 1 base and J dropped 0 bases, with 9 bases sitting between them. Per the germline V gene, CDR1 is MGHDK and CDR2 is SYGVNS. The CDR3 protein is CASSELGGPNTGELFF. As DNA, the CDR3 is TGTGCCAGCAGTGAATTGGGGGGCCCGAACACCGGGGAGCTGTTTTTT.

The chain carries TRBV30 and TRBJ2-4, with 7 bases matching TRBD2. CDR3 length equals 13 residues. The germline gives CDR1 GTSNPN, CDR2 SVGIG (reference sequence). V was clipped by 5 bases and J by 0 bases; unmatched bases: 1. The CDR3 DNA sequence: TGTGCCTGGGGGACTATAGCCAAAAACATTCAGTACTTC. It yields the protein CAWGTIAKNIQYF.

V and J are TRBV11-3 and TRBJ2-1; D tentatively reads TRBD1 or TRBD2 (5 bases each). Germline V lookup: CDR1 SGHNT, CDR2 YENEEA. Between the trimmed V and J ends, which lost 4 bases and 8 bases, there was a span of 15 bases. The CDR3 runs 14 residues. CDR3 in DNA: TGTGCCAGCAGCTCCTCCGAGGGGTCGTATGAGCAGTTCTTC. Translation: CASSSSEGSYEQFF.

This clone was counted only a few times. The V and J genes are TRBV9 and TRBJ1-2, with D uncertain. V was cut by 0 bases and J by 4 bases, with 16 bases left in between. The V gene's germline CDR1 is SGDLS and CDR2 YYNGEE. This CDR3 spans 16 amino acids. Here the CDR3 DNA reads TGTGCCAGCAGCGTAGTAGGGTCAGACATTGCCTATGGCTACACCTTC. Translated, it gives CASSVVGSDIAYGYTF.

This sequence joins TRBV19 and TRBJ2-1; TRBD2 aligns across 7 bases. J was trimmed by 13 bases and V by 3 bases; bases with no gene match: 3. The V gene's germline CDR1 is LNHDA and CDR2 SQIVND (reference sequence). The CDR3 is 11 amino acids. CDR3 residues: CASSIRDYQFF. The CDR3, as DNA: TGTGCCAGTAGTATCAGGGACTACCAGTTCTTC.

This clone has just a few counts. The chain links TRBV11-3 to TRBJ2-7; 10 bases agree with TRBD2. CDR3 length equals 15 residues. V was clipped by 2 bases and J by 3 bases; unmatched bases: 4. Germline assignment: CDR1 SGHNT and CDR2 YENEEA. This CDR3 reads CASSLTGTSVYEQYF. The DNA of the CDR3 is TGTGCCAGCAGCTTAACCGGGACTAGCGTCTACGAGCAGTACTTC. The whole variable domain, filled in from reference TRBV11-3 and TRBJ2-7, reads EAGVVQSPRYKIIEKKQPVAFWCNPISGHNTLYWYLQNLGQGPELLIRYENEEAVDDSQLPKDRFSAERLKGVDSTLKIQPAELGDSAVYLCASSLTGTSVYEQYFGPGTRLTVT.

The rearrangement joins TRBV18 to TRBJ1-6; D is uncertain. V gave up 3 bases and J gave up 0 bases, with 3 bases separating them. This CDR3 spans 14 amino acids. Per the germline V gene, CDR1 is KGHSH and CDR2 is LQKENI. Here the CDR3 DNA reads TGTGCCAGCTCACCGAACTCCTATAATTCACCCCTCCACTTT. Amino acids: CASSPNSYNSPLHF.

This clone was observed a handful of times. The CDR3 sequence: CASSYSTYRRPRDEQYF. CDR3 sequence (DNA): TGTGCCAGCAGTTACTCCACTTACCGCCGGCCGCGGGACGAGCAGTACTTC. The chain links TRBV6-8 to TRBJ2-7, with a possible D match to TRBD2 (5 bases). This CDR3 comprises 17 residues. With 0 bases removed from V and 5 bases from J, the gap between germline ends came to 20 bases. CDR1 is MNHGY, CDR2 SAAAGT, per germline.

This chain links TRBV10-2 with TRBJ2-7; 8 nucleotides align to TRBD2. The V gene's germline CDR1 is WSHSY and CDR2 SAAADI. The CDR3 extends over 14 amino acids. J lost 2 bases, V lost 9 bases, and 9 bases had no gene match. The CDR3 region is CASNAGGPAYEQYF. The CDR3 DNA sequence: TGCGCCAGTAATGCGGGGGGTCCAGCCTACGAGCAGTACTTC.

V is TRBV6-7 and J is TRBJ1-4, with D perhaps TRBD1 (6 bases). TRBV6-7 is given ORF status, its function remaining uncertain. The V end was cut by 4 bases, the J end by 6 bases, with 21 bases between. The CDR3 runs 17 residues. CDR3 sequence reads: CASSFSGVGSFHEKLFF. The CDR3, as DNA: TGTGCCAGCAGTTTCTCAGGGGTCGGTTCATTCCATGAAAAACTGTTTTTT.